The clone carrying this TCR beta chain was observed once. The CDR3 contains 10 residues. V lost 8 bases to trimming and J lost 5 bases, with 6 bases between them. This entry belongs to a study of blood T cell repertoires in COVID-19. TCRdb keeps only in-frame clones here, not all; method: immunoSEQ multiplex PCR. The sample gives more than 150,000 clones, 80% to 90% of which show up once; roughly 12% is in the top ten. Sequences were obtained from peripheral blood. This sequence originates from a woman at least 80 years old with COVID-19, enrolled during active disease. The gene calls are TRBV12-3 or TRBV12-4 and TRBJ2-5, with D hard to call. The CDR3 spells CASGQETQYF. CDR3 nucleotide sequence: TGTGCCAGCGGTCAGGAGACCCAGTACTTC.